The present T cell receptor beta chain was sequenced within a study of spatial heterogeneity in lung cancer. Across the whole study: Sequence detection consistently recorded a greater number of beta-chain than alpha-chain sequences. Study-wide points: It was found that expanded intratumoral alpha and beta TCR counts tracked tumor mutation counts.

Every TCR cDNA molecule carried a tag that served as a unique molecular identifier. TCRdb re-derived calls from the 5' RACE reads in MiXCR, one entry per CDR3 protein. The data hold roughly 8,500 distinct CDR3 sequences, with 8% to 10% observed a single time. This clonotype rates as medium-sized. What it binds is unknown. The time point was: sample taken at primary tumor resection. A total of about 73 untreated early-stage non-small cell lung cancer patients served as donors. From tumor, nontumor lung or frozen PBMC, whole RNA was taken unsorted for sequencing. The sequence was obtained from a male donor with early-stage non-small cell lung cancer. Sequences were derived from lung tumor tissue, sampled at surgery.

The CDR3 bases are TGTGCCAGCAGTCTGAGGGTTATGGCCGGGGAGCTGTTTTTT. Its translation is CASSLRVMAGELFF. The chain has TRBV6-5 and TRBJ2-2, with D perhaps matching TRBD2 (5 bases). The ends were cut back, 5 bases at V and 6 bases at J, with 13 bases in the middle. Germline assignment: CDR1 MNHEY and CDR2 SVGAGI. The CDR3 sequence is 14 residues long.